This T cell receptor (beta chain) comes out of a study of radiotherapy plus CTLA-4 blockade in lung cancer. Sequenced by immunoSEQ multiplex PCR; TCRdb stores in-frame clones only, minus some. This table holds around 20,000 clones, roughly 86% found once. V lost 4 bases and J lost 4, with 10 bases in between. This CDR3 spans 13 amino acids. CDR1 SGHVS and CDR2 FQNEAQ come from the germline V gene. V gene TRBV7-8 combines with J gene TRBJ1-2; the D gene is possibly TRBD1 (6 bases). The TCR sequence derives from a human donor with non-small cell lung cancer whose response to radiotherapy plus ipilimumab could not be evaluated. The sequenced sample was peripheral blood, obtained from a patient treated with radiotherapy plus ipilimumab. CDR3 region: CASSSDSAYGYTF. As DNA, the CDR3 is TGTGCCAGCAGCTCGGACAGTGCCTATGGCTACACCTTC.